This TCR beta chain stems from a study of cytomegalovirus exposure and HLA in healthy donors (dated by TCRdb to about 2017). Context from the whole study: An earlier analysis of approximately 640 of the donors reported more than 250 Gb of sequence data and 100 million to 140 million unique TCR beta sequences from about 180 million T cells. An early release that covered roughly 600 HLA-typed donors contained around 330 gigabases of sequencing data and 80 million or so unique TCR sequences. Of the 300 to 450 genotyped donors, 65% to 90% were placed in the genetic ancestry cluster associated with self-reported Caucasian donors. The aim of the study was to test whether cataloging public T cell receptors could identify signatures of past pathogen exposure. Using immunosequencing, the study profiled T cell repertoires from about 650 subjects and related those repertoires to cytomegalovirus serostatus. A separate validation cohort of some 130 different subjects was used in addition to the roughly 620-subject first cohort. High-throughput TCR immunosequencing, statistical association of individual TCRs with disease status, and machine learning were combined to predict cytomegalovirus infection status. In a later analysis, previously published TCR beta repertoires from 666 donors were re-analyzed and high-resolution HLA genotyping was added so that TCR occurrence patterns could be studied. Rather than drawing on any new phenotypic data, the later analysis identified candidate immune exposures from TCR beta sequences and the way those sequences occurred across donors. In an earlier analysis of about 590 of the donors, high-throughput TCR beta sequencing was used to judge whether each TCR beta V gene segment behaved as functional or pseudogenic. Donor age, sex, ethnicity and CMV serostatus were compiled alongside the repertoire data. Genome-wide SNP genotypes for about 60% of the roughly 700 donors were used in a later genetic analysis, which treated that subset as a discovery cohort. All discovery cohort repertoires had been generated using a single sequencing platform. Class I and class II HLA loci were covered by the typing at four-digit resolution. The number of typed donors differed by locus: about 620-640 for A, B, C, DRB1 and DQB1; some 500 for DQA1; about 600 for DPA1; and 450 to 480 for DPB1. A handful of DR-DQ haplotypes were handled as single units for association and clustering because linkage in the cohort was strong. Across roughly 420 genotyped donors of the cohort, an average of about 200,000 unique TCR beta nucleotide sequences per donor were sequenced, and approximately 17% of those sequences were non-productive.

The CDR3 has 15 amino acids, counting the end cysteine and phenylalanine. Solely the CDR3 DNA is kept, with 45 bases framed from the first base. The germline V gene sets CDR1 to SGHTA and CDR2 to FQGNSA. Trimmed from V: 4 bases; trimmed from J: 2 bases; junction bases lacking a gene match: 6. Points the paper makes about the study in general: Because some donors lacked HLA typing at each locus, the association tests relied only on the typed subset. It was suggested by the authors that the approach could potentially be generalized to other disease states and immunological phenotypes. Several of the top co-occurrence clusters appeared to be linked to parvovirus B19, influenza, CMV and Epstein-Barr virus, according to a later analysis. In vitro tests confirmed that a few of the cytomegalovirus-associated TCR beta chains recognize cytomegalovirus antigens. The study listed approximately 160 TCR beta chains as associated with cytomegalovirus. Across donors, most TCR sequences were observed very rarely, whereas some public TCRs were present in many individuals. Correlated functional status among segregating V segments might be attributable to linkage disequilibrium, but an unknown experimental factor could not be ruled out. A cluster of highly shared sequence variants was judged likely to be a technical artifact of the sequencing pipeline. A further reported finding was that TCR beta sequences accurately predicted the HLA-A and HLA-B alleles for most subjects in the first cohort. Only TCR beta chains were sequenced in this cohort, and the absence of alpha or paired-chain data limited detectable features. A later analysis found that HLA-associated TCR beta chains were more clonally expanded and had lower generation probabilities than equally common non-associated chains. According to a later analysis, TCR association rates differed among HLA loci, with DRB1 alleles showing the most associated TCRs and HLA-C alleles showing the fewest. A later genetic analysis associated a missense DCLRE1C variant with V-gene and J-gene trimming of TCR beta chains, and an independent cohort replicated the association. Specific HLA alleles were associated with 16,951 TCR beta sequences at a false discovery rate of 0.05 in a later analysis. Because counts were too low, fewer than 20 rarely observed V segments, including chromosome 9 orphons, were excluded from the earlier analysis of 587 of the donors. When HLA alleles, especially DR and DQ, strongly co-occurred, TCR associations were difficult to assign to individual alleles. In a later genetic analysis, fewer N-insertions in productive TCRs were reported among donors in an Asian-associated ancestry cluster than the approximately 670-donor mean. Because the 87-base-pair reads could not distinguish some IMGT-functional V segments, including TRBV6-2 and TRBV6-3, those segments were excluded. Immune exposure information for the cohort was limited to CMV serostatus. The presence/absence analyses assumed that sequencing depth was roughly uniform across donors, and that assumption may not be true. In both the original and validation cohorts, the classifier was reported to diagnose cytomegalovirus status with high specificity and sensitivity. In an earlier analysis of approximately 600 of the donors, most TCR beta V segments were observed in productive rearrangements about 90% or about 30% of the time, broadly matching IMGT annotations. Most CMV-associated TCR beta chains appeared to be HLA-restricted in a later analysis, and the HLA associations seemed to be driven largely by CMV exposure.

As concerns this clone: The clone's antigen remains unknown.

The cohort comprised 710 or so healthy bone marrow donors. At the time of sampling, every cohort member was nominally healthy, though immune exposures that went unrecorded were likely present. The donor was CMV seropositive and was included in the group of about 290 seropositive cohort members. A peripheral blood sample was collected from each donor, and TCR beta sequencing was performed on peripheral blood mononuclear cells. The Qiagen DNeasy Blood Extraction Kit was used to extract genomic DNA from the blood cell samples. The method was the immunoSEQ multiplex PCR assay. A mixture of 60 forward primers for TCR Vbeta segments and 13 reverse primers for TCR Jbeta segments was used in the multiplex PCR. Amplification of the CDR3 region of rearranged TCR beta genes was performed with a multiplex PCR assay on genomic DNA. The amplified TCR beta libraries were sequenced on the Illumina HiSeq System as 87-base-pair reads. The paper's processing steps were these. Across the 600 to 700 repertoires, a later analysis counted approximately 83 million unique TCR beta chains, roughly 11 million of which were shared by at least two donors. A nearest-neighbor algorithm error-corrected the raw reads and collapsed the reads into unique sequences, merging closely related sequences to remove PCR and sequencing errors. Alignment of CDR3 sequences to IMGT reference sequences was used to assign V, D and J gene segments. For a sequence to be retained, at least a six-nucleotide match to both a V gene segment and a J gene segment was required. Rearrangements were called productive when the CDR3 lacked stop codons and stayed in frame with V and J; all others were non-productive. Following IMGT convention, CDR3 was defined as the stretch from the second conserved V-encoded cysteine up to the conserved J-encoded phenylalanine. Sequences without an unambiguous match to a single V gene segment were excluded from the earlier analysis of a few hundred of the donors. An earlier analysis of 587 of the donors classified V segments as functional when productive rearrangements were above 56.7% and as segregating when the standard deviation between donors was above 5%. To diagnose cytomegalovirus status from the catalog of TCR beta chain sequences, a statistical classification framework was built. V and J gene assignment, in a later analysis, came from comparing TCR nucleotide sequences with IMGT/GENE-DB human TR gene sequences. Using the TCRdist pipeline, a later analysis assigned CDR3 sequences along with most-parsimonious VDJ recombination scenarios. In a later analysis, each TCR beta chain was defined by its CDR3 amino acid sequence together with its V-gene family, and reads lacking a unique V-gene family were excluded. As a way to deal with suspected cross-contamination and a sequencing artifact, a later analysis dropped hundreds of nucleotide sequences that were highly shared and had low generation probability. For each public chain, a later analysis derived a clonal expansion index from normalized ranks of inferred template counts within each repertoire. In a later analysis, generation probabilities were computed using a VDJ recombination model fitted to out-of-frame rearrangements, and the results were checked against IGoR. In a later analysis, TCR-TCR, TCR-HLA and TCR-CMV co-occurrence was scored with hypergeometric tests, and a repertoire-size bias correction was applied to TCR pairs. In a later analysis, false discovery rates were estimated by permuting HLA or CMV assignments 20 times. A later analysis grouped co-occurring TCRs with DBSCAN, adding TCRdist sequence similarity when clustering within HLA-allele-positive subsets. Repertoires with fewer than 30,000 or more than 120,000 public chains were left out of co-occurrence clustering, as were about five repertoires with anomalous nucleotide sharing. Here the immuneACCESS table is served through TCRdb, limited to in-frame sequences with V and J called. Missing clones are a known gap in these copies; in checked studies unresolved V genes cover under half, and the rest lacks a known reason. V and J calls and clone size follow that table, whereas D and trimming were derived from the DNA. This sample's table lists about 110,000 clones. The top ten clonotypes cover 6.8% of the sample.

This receptor was obtained from a man aged 40-55 years in good health and CMV-seropositive. Sequencing input: PBMCs. The chain links TRBV7-2 with TRBJ2-3; TRBD2 matches 7 bases in the middle. CDR3 loop: CASSSPSGITDTQYF. The bases are TGTGCCAGCAGCTCACCTAGCGGCATCACAGATACGCAGTATTTT. With the rest looked up from the reference TRBV7-2 and TRBJ2-3 genes rather than sequenced, the full variable domain is GAGVSQSPSNKVTEKGKDVELRCDPISGHTALYWYRQSLGQGLEFLIYFQGNSAPDKSGLPSDRFSAERTGGSVSTLTIQRTQQEDSAVYLCASSSPSGITDTQYFGPGTRLTVL.